The clone carrying this T cell receptor beta chain was counted once. Antigen unknown. This sample includes further DNA sequences coding for the same CDR3. The CDR3 has 13 residues. The V end was cut by 4 bases, the J end by 4 bases, with 10 bases between. Per germline, CDR1 LNHDA and CDR2 SQIVND (reference sequence). The entry originates in a study of shared clonotypes between healthy human individuals. Points from the study as a whole: Memory subsets generally showed lower estimated richness than naive subsets. With few donors, the genetic and exposure-history diversity represented was limited.

The assay ran at deep level. TCRdb's copy holds only in-frame clones and misses some; the assay was immunoSEQ multiplex PCR. In the table there are fewer than 1.6 million clones, less than 99% of which are singletons. This clonotype was sampled from a man aged 25-40 years in good health. The chain links TRBV19 to TRBJ1-1, with a weak D call TRBD1 (5 bases). The sequencing input was naive CD4+ T cells sorted from blood. The subset denotes: CD45RA+ positively selected. The CDR3 loop is CASSTTGGTEAFF. DNA for the CDR3: TGTGCCAGTAGTACTACAGGAGGCACTGAAGCTTTCTTT.